The 26 T cell receptor beta chains below were found in one sample sequenced in a study of T cell responses to AZD1222 COVID-19 vaccine. Repertoires were generated with immunoSEQ multiplex PCR, while TCRdb's copy carries only in-frame clones and drops some. The sample yields around 89,000 clones, more than 75% seen once. Sequencing was performed on peripheral blood, taken on day 0 of AZD1222 vaccination. These receptors all come from an adult in good health.

CDR3 DNA sequence: TGCGCCAGCAGCAACTTCAATGAGCAGTTCTTC. Translated: CASSNFNEQFF. V usage is TRBV5-1 and J usage is TRBJ2-1; D gene ambiguous. The CDR3 spans 11 residues. Deletions cut 4 bases from V and 6 bases from J, with 5 bases between. Germline CDR1 reads SGHRS; CDR2 reads YFSETQ.

This rearrangement joins TRBV29-1 to TRBJ1-5; the D is unclear. V was clipped by 4 bases and J by 5 bases, with 9 bases between them. The CDR3 totals 12 residues. The germline V gene encodes CDR1 SQVTM and CDR2 ANQGSEA. CDR3: CSVVDGDQPQHF. As DNA, the CDR3 is TGCAGCGTTGTGGACGGGGATCAGCCCCAGCATTTT. Filled out from reference TRBV29-1 and TRBJ1-5, the complete variable domain reads SAVISQKPSRDICQRGTSLTIQCQVDSQVTMMFWYRQQPGQSLTLIATANQGSEATYESGFVIDKFPISRPNLTFSTLTVSNMSPEDSSIYLCSVVDGDQPQHFGDGTRLSIL.

This clone turned up a few times. This chain uses TRBV7-3 with TRBJ2-7; TRBD2 aligns across 15 bases. Unmatched junction bases numbered 6, after V lost 5 bases and J lost 7 bases. Germline assignment: CDR1 SGHTA and CDR2 FQGTGA. The CDR3 runs 15 residues. The CDR3 coding sequence is TGTGCCAGCAGCCCCGGGACTAGCGGGAGGAGGGAGCAGTACTTC. It yields the protein CASSPGTSGRREQYF.

This sequence joins TRBV7-9 and TRBJ1-2; no firm D call. Between the trimmed V and J ends, which lost 1 base and 7 bases, there was a span of 13 bases. Germline V gene data show CDR1 as SEHNR and CDR2 as FQNEAQ (reference sequence). This CDR3 has 14 residues. The CDR3: CASSLVSVQVGYTF. Written as DNA, the CDR3 is TGTGCCAGCAGCTTAGTTAGTGTTCAAGTTGGCTACACCTTC.

This clone came up once. The rearrangement uses TRBV5-1 and TRBJ2-7; 8 positions agree with TRBD2. Germline V gene data show CDR1 as SGHRS and CDR2 as YFSETQ. V was pared by 4 bases and J by 9 bases, with 15 bases of the junction left unmatched. This CDR3 has 15 residues. The CDR3 loop is CASSTTSGATFVQYF. The CDR3 DNA follows: TGCGCCAGCAGCACCACTAGCGGTGCTACGTTCGTGCAGTACTTC.

The chain has TRBV2 and TRBJ2-3, with no clear D. Germline V gives CDR1 SNHLY, CDR2 FYNNEI. The CDR3 length is 15 residues. Between the trimmed V and J ends, which lost 4 bases and 2 bases, there was a span of 13 bases. CDR3: CASSALAVITDTQYF. The CDR3 DNA reads as TGTGCCAGCAGTGCGCTCGCGGTGATCACAGATACGCAGTATTTT.

This clone is a singleton in its sample. This chain links TRBV5-1 with TRBJ2-6; D is undetermined. Germline V lookup: CDR1 SGHRS, CDR2 YFSETQ. V lost 0 bases, J lost 0 bases, and 13 bases lay in between. This CDR3 is 18 amino acids long. DNA for the CDR3: TGCGCCAGCAGCTTGGAAGGCAGTTTAAGCTCTGGGGCCAACGTCCTGACTTTC. It is translated as CASSLEGSLSSGANVLTF. The full variable domain, in which reference TRBV5-1 and TRBJ2-6 provide the parts outside the CDR3, is KAGVTQTPRYLIKTRGQQVTLSCSPISGHRSVSWYQQTPGQGLQFLFEYFSETQRNKGNFPGRFSGRQFSNSRSEMNVSTLELGDSALYLCASSLEGSLSSGANVLTFGAGSRLTVL.

The chain combines TRBV6-1 with TRBJ1-4, with D perhaps matching TRBD1 (6 bases). V was pared by 3 bases and J by 0 bases, with 14 bases between. The CDR3 is made up of 17 amino acids. Looked up from germline, CDR1 is MNHNS and CDR2 is SASEGT. In DNA form, the CDR3 reads TGTGCCAGCAGTGACCCGGACAGAACGGCAACTAATGAAAAACTGTTTTTT. Translation: CASSDPDRTATNEKLFF.

This chain uses TRBV19 with TRBJ1-1; tentatively, D is TRBD1 (6 bases). The V gene's germline CDR1 is LNHDA and CDR2 SQIVND (reference sequence). Trimming stripped 4 bases from V and 3 bases from J, with 9 bases between. This CDR3 has 13 residues. Here the CDR3 DNA reads TGTGCCAGTAGTACAAACAGGGACACTGAAGCTTTCTTT. As protein: CASSTNRDTEAFF.

The CDR3 is CASSLRRPLAGLTYNEQFF. DNA of the CDR3: TGTGCCAGCAGCCTTCGACGCCCTCTAGCGGGCCTAACCTACAATGAGCAGTTCTTC. This chain connects TRBV7-2 to TRBJ2-1; TRBD2 agrees at 8 bases. This CDR3 comprises 19 residues. Per germline, CDR1 SGHTA and CDR2 FQGNSA. The junction had 17 bases not matched to a gene; V was cut back by 5 bases and J by 2 bases.

The chain links TRBV12-3 or TRBV12-4 to TRBJ2-7, with D hard to call. V lost 2 bases to trimming and J lost 4 bases, with 9 bases between them. This CDR3 has 13 residues. CDR3 sequence reads: CASSLLSKYEQYF. CDR3 bases: TGTGCCAGCAGTTTACTAAGCAAATACGAGCAGTACTTC.

The chain joins TRBV5-1 to TRBJ1-6, with D hard to call. V was clipped by 0 bases and J by 7 bases, with 11 bases between them. The germline gives CDR1 SGHRS, CDR2 YFSETQ. This CDR3 is 15 amino acids long. This chain's CDR3 is CASSLESAANSPLHF. The CDR3 DNA sequence: TGCGCCAGCAGCTTGGAGTCAGCTGCCAATTCACCCCTCCACTTT.

V usage is TRBV4-1 and J usage is TRBJ2-7, with 12 bases that match TRBD2. The CDR3 consists of 16 residues. Unmatched junction bases numbered 8, after V lost 5 bases and J lost 3 bases. Per the germline V gene, CDR1 is MGHRA and CDR2 is YSYEKL. CDR3 nucleotide sequence: TGCGCCAGCAGCTCTCTAGCGGGAGGGCCCCACTACGAGCAGTACTTC. Translation gives CASSSLAGGPHYEQYF.

This chain connects TRBV28 to TRBJ2-3; D remains unclear. There are 16 residues in the CDR3. The V gene's germline CDR1 is MDHEN and CDR2 SYDVKM. V lost 5 bases and J 8 bases, leaving 23 bases between the germline ends. Here the CDR3 DNA reads TGTGCCAGCAGTGAGGTGTGGAATTCTAAGCTGAGTACGCAGTATTTT. Translation gives CASSEVWNSKLSTQYF. The complete variable domain, with remaining parts taken from reference TRBV28 and TRBJ2-3, reads DVKVTQSSRYLVKRTGEKVFLECVQDMDHENMFWYRQDPGLGLRLIYFSYDVKMKEKGDIPEGYSVSREKKERFSLILESASTNQTSMYLCASSEVWNSKLSTQYFGPGTRLTVL.

This chain joins TRBV19 and TRBJ1-2; 9 nucleotides line up with TRBD1. The germline CDR1 and CDR2 sequences are LNHDA and SQIVND (reference sequence). The CDR3 has 14 residues. The J segment lost 5 bases and the V segment lost 5 bases, leaving 6 bases of the junction unmatched. CDR3 region: CASSPTGTGYGYTF. In DNA, the CDR3 is TGTGCCAGTAGTCCCACCGGGACAGGGTATGGCTACACCTTC.

The chain's CDR3 is CASSLNGVTTPTNYGYTF. The CDR3 DNA reads as TGTGCCAGCAGCTTAAATGGCGTAACTACACCAACTAACTATGGCTACACCTTC. The chain links TRBV11-2 to TRBJ1-2, with D unresolved. CDR3 length: 18 amino acids. Germline-derived CDR1 and CDR2 are SGHAT and FQNNGV. Deletions cut 2 bases from V and 0 bases from J, with 19 bases between.

The chain employs TRBV5-1 and TRBJ1-1; 7 bases are a match to TRBD1. The trim removed 4 bases at V and 1 base at J, leaving 7 bases unmatched. Germline V gene lookup returns CDR1 SGHRS and CDR2 YFSETQ. The CDR3 length is 15 residues. The CDR3 loop reads CASSNTQGGNTEAFF. The CDR3 DNA reads TGCGCCAGCAGCAACACCCAGGGGGGGAACACTGAAGCTTTCTTT.

V is TRBV27 and J is TRBJ1-1, with D hard to call. Trimming removed 1 base at V and 5 bases at J, with 11 bases between. Germline values: CDR1 MNHEY, CDR2 SMNVEV (reference sequence). The CDR3 is 14 residues long. CDR3: CASSLYGRETEAFF. CDR3 DNA sequence: TGTGCCAGCAGTTTATATGGGAGAGAGACTGAAGCTTTCTTT.

The chain uses TRBV19 and TRBJ2-5; 12 bases line up with TRBD2. The V segment lost 2 bases and the J segment 6 bases; nucleotides outside the gene matches: 13. This CDR3 has 18 residues. Germline V lookup: CDR1 LNHDA, CDR2 SQIVND (reference sequence). CDR3 loop: CASSITSGGPISGKTQYF. CDR3 bases: TGTGCCAGTAGTATAACTAGCGGGGGGCCAATCTCTGGAAAGACCCAGTACTTC.

V and J are TRBV18 and TRBJ1-2, with no clear D. This CDR3 has 14 residues. Per germline, CDR1 KGHSH and CDR2 LQKENI. V lost 2 bases and J 4 bases, leaving 11 bases between the germline ends. CDR3 DNA sequence: TGTGCCAGCTCACCAGGGCAGGTTGGCTATGGCTACACCTTC. Translated: CASSPGQVGYGYTF.

This chain joins TRBV18 and TRBJ2-2; D is undetermined. CDR1 and CDR2 (germline): KGHSH, LQKENI. With 8 bases removed from V and 0 bases from J, the gap between germline ends came to 7 bases. This CDR3 is built from 13 residues. CDR3 DNA: TGTGCCAGCACCCCACCGAACACCGGGGAGCTGTTTTTT. It translates to CASTPPNTGELFF.

The table lists this clone with a few counts. DNA of the CDR3: TGCGCCAGCAGCCAAGAAAGGACAGTCAGATATGGCTACACCTTC. It encodes CASSQERTVRYGYTF. V is TRBV4-1 and J is TRBJ1-2, with a weak D call TRBD1 (6 bases). CDR1 is MGHRA and CDR2 is YSYEKL in the germline V gene. The CDR3 is 15 amino acids. Trimming cost V 0 bases and J 5 bases, with 13 bases left between them.

The genes are TRBV10-3 and TRBJ1-1; possibly TRBD1 for D (5 bases). The V gene's germline CDR1 is ENHRY and CDR2 SYGVKD. With 8 bases removed from V and 11 bases from J, the gap between germline ends came to 15 bases. There are 11 residues in the CDR3. In nucleotides, the CDR3 is TGTGCCATCGGGGCTGGTTCTAGGGCTTTCTTT. Its translation is CAIGAGSRAFF.

This chain connects TRBV3-1 (or the pseudogene TRBV3-2) to TRBJ1-2; TRBD1 matches at 10 bases. From germline, CDR1 is LGHDT and CDR2 YNNKEL (reference sequence). Trimming at V came to 1 base and at J to 7 bases, leaving 9 bases not matched to a gene. The CDR3 sequence is 16 residues long. CDR3 residues: CASSQGWDRGSGGYTF. For the CDR3, the DNA is TGTGCCAGCAGCCAAGGATGGGACAGGGGTTCCGGTGGCTACACCTTC.

The rearrangement joins TRBV7-8 to TRBJ1-4; D ambiguous. The CDR3 consists of 16 residues. V shed 0 bases and J shed 4 bases, with 12 bases lying between them. Per germline, CDR1 SGHVS and CDR2 FQNEAQ. The CDR3 DNA reads TGTGCCAGCAGCTTAGCGATAGGATGGGATAATGAAAAACTGTTTTTT. Translation: CASSLAIGWDNEKLFF.

The chain joins TRBV11-2 to TRBJ2-3, with D perhaps TRBD2 (6 bases). The CDR3 has 15 amino acids. CDR1 and CDR2 (germline): SGHAT, FQNNGV. Trimming took off 5 bases at V and 2 bases at J, with 14 bases between the two ends. The CDR3 sequence: CASSPMGTSTDTQYF. DNA of the CDR3: TGTGCCAGCAGCCCTATGGGGACTTCCACAGATACGCAGTATTTT.